Listed here are 21 T cell receptor beta chains from one sample, sequenced in a study of T cell responses to AZD1222 COVID-19 vaccine. Sequencing was performed with immunoSEQ multiplex PCR; in TCRdb, only in-frame clones are kept and a portion is missing. There are 100,000 or so clones in the sample; 70% to 90% occur only once, and around 8.4% lies in the top ten. This material consisted of peripheral blood, taken on day 0 of AZD1222 vaccination. Receptor source: an adult in good health.

The rearrangement uses TRBV5-1 and TRBJ2-3; 8 nucleotides match TRBD1. Germline CDR1 and CDR2: SGHRS and YFSETQ. The CDR3 totals 14 residues. Trimming took 7 bases from V and 3 from J; bases not matched to a gene: 7. DNA for the CDR3: TGCGCCAGCGATCCAGGGGGCGCGACAGATACGCAGTATTTT. It is translated as CASDPGGATDTQYF. The full variable domain, completed using reference TRBV5-1 and TRBJ2-3, is KAGVTQTPRYLIKTRGQQVTLSCSPISGHRSVSWYQQTPGQGLQFLFEYFSETQRNKGNFPGRFSGRQFSNSRSEMNVSTLELGDSALYLCASDPGGATDTQYFGPGTRLTVL.

A single count supports this clone. This chain links TRBV15 with TRBJ2-2, with 10 bases fitting TRBD1. The CDR3 has 19 amino acids. The V gene end was trimmed by 2 bases and the J gene end by 4 bases; junction bases not matched to a gene: 13. Germline V gene data show CDR1 as LNHNV and CDR2 as YYDKDF (reference sequence). The CDR3 protein is CATSRSLLTGTGATGELFF. CDR3 DNA sequence: TGTGCCACCAGCAGATCCTTGCTTACCGGGACAGGGGCCACCGGGGAGCTGTTTTTT. The complete variable domain, with remaining parts taken from reference TRBV15 and TRBJ2-2, reads DAMVIQNPRYQVTQFGKPVTLSCSQTLNHNVMYWYQQKSSQAPKLLFHYYDKDFNNEADTPDNFQSRRPNTSFCFLDIRSPGLGDTAMYLCATSRSLLTGTGATGELFFGEGSRLTVL.

This chain connects TRBV5-1 to TRBJ2-3; D not resolved. V lost 5 bases and J 0 bases, leaving 7 bases between the germline ends. This CDR3 is 13 amino acids long. Germline V gene data show CDR1 as SGHRS and CDR2 as YFSETQ. The CDR3 DNA is TGCGCCAGCAGTGACGATAGCACAGATACGCAGTATTTT. This encodes CASSDDSTDTQYF.

This clone came up once. The V gene is TRBV19, the J gene TRBJ2-1; TRBD2 might be the D (6 bases). The CDR3 totals 14 residues. CDR1 and CDR2 (germline): LNHDA, SQIVND (reference sequence). Trimming stripped 7 bases from V and 4 bases from J, with 14 bases between. CDR3 in amino acids: CASKVGGEYNEQFF. In DNA form, the CDR3 reads TGTGCCAGTAAGGTGGGGGGAGAATACAATGAGCAGTTCTTC.

There are a few counts of this clone. The chain recombines TRBV29-1 with TRBJ1-1; no firm D call. The germline V and J ends were trimmed by 4 bases and 0 bases, with 9 bases remaining between them. This CDR3 has 13 residues. CDR1 is SQVTM and CDR2 is ANQGSEA in the germline V gene. The CDR3 loop reads CSVVRFMNTEAFF. CDR3 in DNA: TGCAGCGTTGTTCGTTTCATGAACACTGAAGCTTTCTTT.

The sample holds a few counts of this clone. The V and J genes are TRBV6-5 and TRBJ2-7; D gene ambiguous. Between the trimmed V and J ends, which lost 0 bases and 0 bases, there was a span of 9 bases. Germline assignment: CDR1 MNHEY and CDR2 SVGAGI. This CDR3 is built from 15 residues. The CDR3: CASSYSSLGSYEQYF. In nucleotides, the CDR3 is TGTGCCAGCAGTTACTCTAGTCTGGGCTCCTACGAGCAGTACTTC.

The V gene is TRBV5-6, the J gene TRBJ1-5; unclear D gene. The CDR3 sequence is 15 residues long. Germline lookup yields CDR1 SGHDT and CDR2 YYEEEE. Trimming removed 1 base at V and 2 bases at J, with 10 bases between. The CDR3 DNA sequence: TGTGCCAGCAGCTTGTCAGCTTTCGGCAATCAGCCCCAGCATTTT. Its protein is CASSLSAFGNQPQHF.

V and J are TRBV28 and TRBJ1-2; 10 positions match TRBD1. The J segment lost 8 bases and the V segment lost 2 bases, leaving 2 bases of the junction unmatched. Germline V CDR1 and CDR2: MDHEN, SYDVKM. The CDR3 extends over 13 amino acids. This CDR3 reads CASSLGQGGGYTF. CDR3 nucleotides: TGTGCCAGCAGTTTAGGACAGGGGGGAGGCTACACCTTC.

This chain joins TRBV19 and TRBJ1-3; D remains unclear. This CDR3 has 14 residues. Germline loops: CDR1 LNHDA, CDR2 SQIVND (reference sequence). The V and J ends lost 7 bases and 0 bases respectively, with 10 bases between them. CDR3 region: CASKERFSGNTIYF. DNA of the CDR3: TGTGCCAGTAAAGAACGGTTCTCTGGAAACACCATATATTTT.

The rearrangement links TRBV28 to TRBJ1-5; 8 bases line up with TRBD1. Germline CDR1 reads MDHEN; CDR2 reads SYDVKM. V lost 2 bases and J lost 7; bases outside the gene matches: 4. The CDR3 is made up of 14 amino acids. As DNA, the CDR3 is TGTGCCAGCAGTTTAGCAGGGGGCGGGCAGCCCCAGCATTTT. It codes for CASSLAGGGQPQHF.

The chain carries TRBV28 and TRBJ1-1; TRBD1 might be the D (5 bases). The ends were cut back, 0 bases at V and 0 bases at J, with 8 bases in the middle. This CDR3 contains 15 residues. Germline V gives CDR1 MDHEN, CDR2 SYDVKM. The DNA of the CDR3 is TGTGCCAGCAGTTTATGGAGGGGAATGAACACTGAAGCTTTCTTT. Protein: CASSLWRGMNTEAFF. Full variable domain (rest looked up from reference TRBV28 and TRBJ1-1): DVKVTQSSRYLVKRTGEKVFLECVQDMDHENMFWYRQDPGLGLRLIYFSYDVKMKEKGDIPEGYSVSREKKERFSLILESASTNQTSMYLCASSLWRGMNTEAFFGQGTRLTVV.

This clone was counted a single time. J is TRBJ2-3 and V is TRBV2; TRBD2 might be the D (6 bases). V lost 6 bases, J lost 0 bases, and 10 bases lay in between. Germline CDR1 SNHLY, CDR2 FYNNEI. The CDR3 is 14 residues long. The CDR3 sequence: CASSAEGSTDTQYF. CDR3 in DNA: TGTGCCAGCAGCGCGGAGGGGAGCACAGATACGCAGTATTTT.

V and J are TRBV21-1 and TRBJ2-4; the D segment call TRBD2 is taken from the table without a DNA check. TRBV21-1 is shown as a pseudogene. This CDR3 is built from 16 residues. The chain's CDR3 is CASSKGSGRAKNIQYF. Here the CDR3 DNA reads TGTGCCAGCAGCAAAGGGAGCGGGAGAGCCAAAAACATTCAGTACTTC.

V is TRBV5-1 and J is TRBJ2-6, with unresolved D. Trimming pared 5 bases from V and 0 bases from J, leaving 6 bases between. The CDR3 is 14 amino acids. CDR1 SGHRS and CDR2 YFSETQ come from the germline V gene. The CDR3 here is CASRSSSGANVLTF. The CDR3 nucleotides read TGCGCCAGCAGGTCCTCCTCTGGGGCCAACGTCCTGACTTTC.

The chain links TRBV7-3 to TRBJ2-2; TRBD1 agrees at 9 bases. The length of the CDR3 is 17 residues. Germline V gene sequence: CDR1 SGHTA, CDR2 FQGTGA. J gave up 2 bases and V 1 base, and 5 bases lay outside the gene matches. As DNA, the CDR3 is TGTGCCAGCAGCTTAAATGGGGGACAGGGAAACACCGGGGAGCTGTTTTTT. As protein: CASSLNGGQGNTGELFF.

The CDR3 DNA is TGTGCCGCCCAGGGAGGGTTAGGTGGCTACACCTTC. Translation: CAAQGGLGGYTF. J is TRBJ1-2 and V is TRBV28, with TRBD1 as a possible D gene (5 bases). Germline CDR1 reads MDHEN; CDR2 reads SYDVKM. Deletions cut 11 bases from V and 7 bases from J, with 17 bases between. The CDR3 is made up of 12 amino acids.

The chain links TRBV5-4 to TRBJ1-1; TRBD1 might be the D (5 bases). Germline lookup yields CDR1 SGHNT and CDR2 YYREEE (reference sequence). Trimming removed 0 bases at V and 0 bases at J, with 9 bases between. The CDR3 is 15 amino acids. CDR3 coding DNA: TGTGCCAGCAGCTTGGTGGGGCGGCTGAACACTGAAGCTTTCTTT. Its protein product is CASSLVGRLNTEAFF.

The V call is TRBV9, the J call TRBJ1-5; D gene ambiguous. CDR3 length: 14 residues. V lost 2 bases, J lost 0 bases, and 6 bases lay in between. Germline CDR1 reads SGDLS; CDR2 reads YYNGEE. CDR3 protein: CASSVGFSNQPQHF. CDR3 DNA sequence: TGTGCCAGCAGCGTCGGATTTAGCAATCAGCCCCAGCATTTT.

The chain's CDR3 is CAISESVRNSPLHF. CDR3 bases: TGTGCCATCAGTGAGTCGGTCAGGAATTCACCCCTCCACTTT. The chain combines TRBV10-3 with TRBJ1-6; no firm D call. This CDR3 is built from 14 residues. Trimming removed 0 bases from V and 7 bases from J, with 7 bases in between. In germline, CDR1 is ENHRY, CDR2 SYGVKD.

This chain connects TRBV5-4 to TRBJ2-7, with D unresolved. The ends were cut back, 0 bases at V and 5 bases at J, with 6 bases in the middle. The germline gives CDR1 SGHNT, CDR2 YYREEE (reference sequence). This CDR3 spans 12 amino acids. This chain's CDR3 is CASSLGLDEQYF. The DNA of the CDR3 is TGTGCCAGCAGCTTGGGACTTGACGAGCAGTACTTC.

This clone was found a few times. The gene calls are TRBV3-1 (or the pseudogene TRBV3-2) and TRBJ2-7, with 10 nucleotides matching TRBD2. Germline loops: CDR1 LGHDT, CDR2 YNNKEL (reference sequence). V shed 4 bases, J shed 2 bases, and the junction held 2 bases outside the gene matches. This CDR3 spans 14 amino acids. DNA for the CDR3: TGTGCCAGCAGCCGGACTAGCGGAACCTACGAGCAGTACTTC. Amino acid sequence: CASSRTSGTYEQYF.